A selection of T cell receptor beta chains follows, all from one sample in a study of T-cell memory formation after mild COVID-19. TCRdb re-analysed the 5' RACE reads in MiXCR, keeping a single row per CDR3 protein. This sample has about 470,000 distinct CDR3 sequences, with approximately 25% found just once. Sequencing was done on a sample of PBMCs or a T cell subset sorted from them (not recorded which). The receptors come from an adult woman who had mild COVID-19 (a few samples of this study predate the infection). Cell type and time point are not known. CDR3s include the opening cysteine and the closing phenylalanine or tryptophan. The D gene is left open where the match is weak. The size field is filled for only some rows; it gives once, few, many or a size class.

V gene	clone size	CDR3 length	J gene	D gene	CDR3 DNA	CDR3 protein
TRBV7-2	-	14	TRBJ1-2	-	TGTGCCAGCAGCTTAGCGGCCCAACCAAGGGGCTACACCTTC	CASSLAAQPRGYTF
TRBV20-1	few	18	TRBJ2-1	TRBD2	TGCAGTGCTAGAGATCCTGTTTGGGGACTAGAGGACTACAATGAGCAGTTCTTC	CSARDPVWGLEDYNEQFF
TRBV29-1	-	12	TRBJ1-2	-	TGCAGCGTTCGCGGGGGCGGTTATGGCTACACCTTC	CSVRGGGYGYTF
TRBV12-3/TRBV12-4	few	15	TRBJ2-7	TRBD2	TGTGCCAGCAGTTTAGCGGGAGGGCTTTCCTACGAGCAGTACTTC	CASSLAGGLSYEQYF
TRBV3-1	-	13	TRBJ2-3	-	TGTGCCAGCAGCCGCTTAACCACAGATACGCAGTATTTT	CASSRLTTDTQYF
TRBV12-3/TRBV12-4	few	13	TRBJ1-6	-	TGTGCCAGCAGCCAGACCGGGAATTCACCCCTCCACTTT	CASSQTGNSPLHF
TRBV4-3	-	15	TRBJ2-7	TRBD1	TGCGCCAGCAGCCAAGATTGGACAGGAGCCTACGAGCAGTACTTC	CASSQDWTGAYEQYF
TRBV7-3	-	14	TRBJ2-1	-	TGTGCCAGCAGCTTAAATCTGGGGTTTGGGGAGCAGTTCTTC	CASSLNLGFGEQFF
TRBV5-6	-	14	TRBJ2-3	-	TGTGCCAGCACCGTGTTACAGGAGTCAGATACGCAGTATTTT	CASTVLQESDTQYF
TRBV5-1	few	14	TRBJ2-2	-	TGCGCCAGCAGAACGACATACAACACCGGGGAGCTGTTTTTT	CASRTTYNTGELFF
TRBV5-4	-	15	TRBJ1-5	TRBD1	TGTGCCAGCAGCCAGGGGACAGGGGCTAATCAGCCCCAGCATTTT	CASSQGTGANQPQHF
TRBV9	-	14	TRBJ1-5	TRBD1	TGTGCCAGCAGCGTAGGGGACAGGGGACAGCCCCAGCATTTT	CASSVGDRGQPQHF
TRBV10-3	-	11	TRBJ2-7	-	TGTGCCATCAGTGAGTCTGGCGAGCAGTACTTC	CAISESGEQYF
TRBV4-1	few	13	TRBJ2-7	-	TGCGCCAGCAGCCAAGTTGGGTCCTACGAGCAGTACTTC	CASSQVGSYEQYF
TRBV7-9	many	17	TRBJ2-3	-	TGTGCCAGCAGCCACCACGAACGGGTTAGCGGCACAGATACGCAGTATTTT	CASSHHERVSGTDTQYF
TRBV9	few	15	TRBJ2-7	TRBD1	TGTGCCAGCAGCGTAGAACCCGGGACAGCTTACGAGCAGTACTTC	CASSVEPGTAYEQYF
TRBV7-3	-	15	TRBJ2-1	-	TGTGCCAGCAGCTTAACTGGGGGATTGTGGGATGAGCAGTTCTTC	CASSLTGGLWDEQFF
TRBV6-1	-	15	TRBJ2-3	TRBD2	TGTGCCAGCAGTGAGACTAGCGGGGGGGCAGATACGCAGTATTTT	CASSETSGGADTQYF
TRBV12-3/TRBV12-4	few	13	TRBJ1-1	-	TGTGCCAGCAACCCGACGGGGAACACTGAAGCTTTCTTT	CASNPTGNTEAFF
TRBV5-4	-	14	TRBJ2-3	TRBD1	TGTGCGACCAACAGGGGTCGTCGCACAGATACGCAGTATTTT	CATNRGRRTDTQYF
TRBV5-1	-	17	TRBJ1-1	TRBD1	TGCGCCAGCAGCTACGAGGACAGGGGGCGCGGGAACACTGAAGCTTTCTTT	CASSYEDRGRGNTEAFF